The clone carrying this TCR beta chain is judged medium-sized. The antigen remains unidentified. Cells sorted as Tregs were CD4+, CD25+ and CD127-/low. Amplification of TRBV12-4/TRBJ1-2 clonotypes used adaptor-ligated barcode primers. TCRdb re-called the multiplex PCR reads through MiXCR, storing one row per CDR3 protein. The sample has about 2,000 distinct CDR3 sequences; approximately 18% are singletons. The CDR3 sequence is 14 residues long. J lost 5 bases, V lost 4 bases, and 7 bases had no gene match. Broader study findings: Greatest tumor Treg TCR overlap was with tumor naive CD4+ cells.

The sequence was collected from a female donor with breast cancer. The sequenced material came from Tregs sorted from blood. This chain joins TRBV12-3 or TRBV12-4 and TRBJ1-2, with 7 bases lining up with TRBD1. As DNA, the CDR3 is TGTGCCAGCAGTTCTGCGACAGGGAGGTATGGCTACACCTTC. Protein: CASSSATGRYGYTF.